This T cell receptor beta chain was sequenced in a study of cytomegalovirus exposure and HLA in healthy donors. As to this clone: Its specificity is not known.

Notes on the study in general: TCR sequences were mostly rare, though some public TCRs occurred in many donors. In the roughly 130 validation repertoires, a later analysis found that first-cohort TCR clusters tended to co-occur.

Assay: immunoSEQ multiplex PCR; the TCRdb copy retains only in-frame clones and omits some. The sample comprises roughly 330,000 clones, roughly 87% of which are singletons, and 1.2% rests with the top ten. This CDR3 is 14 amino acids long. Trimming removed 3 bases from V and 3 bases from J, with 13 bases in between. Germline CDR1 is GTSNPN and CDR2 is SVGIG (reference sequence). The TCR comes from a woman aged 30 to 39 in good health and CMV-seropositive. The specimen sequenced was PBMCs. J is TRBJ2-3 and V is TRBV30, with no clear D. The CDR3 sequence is CAWRTPRATDTQYF. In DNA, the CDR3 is TGTGCCTGGAGGACCCCTAGGGCAACAGATACGCAGTATTTT.